This T cell receptor (beta chain) was sequenced for a study of monozygotic twins with inflammatory bowel disease. Study-level points and caveats: Possibly because of limited power, concordant and discordant twins showed no difference in repertoire similarity. Telling different T cell subtypes apart from each other was not possible. Patients got different immunosuppressive treatments, which may have made their repertoires more variable.

Molecular identifiers with 6-nucleotide sample barcodes were added during cDNA synthesis via template switching. From the 5' RACE reads, TCRdb lists one entry per CDR3 protein and no DNA. The table for this sample gives 440,000 or so distinct CDR3 sequences. This CDR3 is 14 amino acids long. Germline CDR1 reads KGHSH; CDR2 reads LQKENI. A word on this clonotype: Its antigen is undetermined.

This TCR came from a human donor with ulcerative colitis or Crohn's disease, or a healthy co-twin of an affected twin (not recorded which). Sequenced: blood. V usage is TRBV18 and J usage is TRBJ2-7; no DNA is available, so the TRBD1 call from TCRdb remains unchecked. The CDR3: CASSPFGTGGEQYF. Combining the CDR3 with reference TRBV18 and TRBJ2-7 gives the whole variable domain NAGVMQNPRHLVRRRGQEARLRCSPMKGHSHVYWYRQLPEEGLKFMVYLQKENIIDESGMPKERFSAEFPKEGPSILRIQQVVRGDSAAYFCASSPFGTGGEQYFGPGTRLTVT.